The clone carrying this TCR beta chain has more than one count but fewer than ten. Its antigen remains unidentified. The CDR3 extends over 16 amino acids. Germline V gives CDR1 MNHNS, CDR2 SASEGT. J gave up 1 base and V 6 bases, and 9 bases lay outside the gene matches. The sample comes from a study of regulatory T cells in long-lasting Graves disease. Arm-PCR of CDR3 regions with iRepertoire HTBI primers generated TCR beta libraries. TCRdb itself ran the multiplex PCR reads through MiXCR, one entry per CDR3 protein. The sample has approximately 540,000 distinct CDR3 sequences; around 12% are singletons. Study-level points and caveats: Because few samples were included, accuracy may have been lower. Newly diagnosed disease favored TRBV20-1 and TRBJ2-1 over persistent disease.

The time point here: newly diagnosed GD, antithyroid drugs for less than 3 months. Preparation of the TCR library used RNA extracted from PBMCs. These data also featured in a second study, about T cells in Graves' hyperthyroidism and ophthalmopathy. That study adds: If no ophthalmopathy progression occurred within 18 months, Graves' hyperthyroidism was stable. Researchers ran a first-round RT-PCR on the TCR CDR3 using the HTBI primer set.

This sequence originates from a woman in her twenties or thirties with Graves disease. The sample here was peripheral blood mononuclear cells (PBMCs), taken at new diagnosis, from a patient treated with antithyroid drugs. The rearrangement links TRBV6-1 to TRBJ2-3, with 8 positions matching TRBD1. CDR3 coding DNA: TGTGCCAGCAGCCACAAAGGGACAGGACGCACAGATACGCAGTATTTT. Translation gives CASSHKGTGRTDTQYF.